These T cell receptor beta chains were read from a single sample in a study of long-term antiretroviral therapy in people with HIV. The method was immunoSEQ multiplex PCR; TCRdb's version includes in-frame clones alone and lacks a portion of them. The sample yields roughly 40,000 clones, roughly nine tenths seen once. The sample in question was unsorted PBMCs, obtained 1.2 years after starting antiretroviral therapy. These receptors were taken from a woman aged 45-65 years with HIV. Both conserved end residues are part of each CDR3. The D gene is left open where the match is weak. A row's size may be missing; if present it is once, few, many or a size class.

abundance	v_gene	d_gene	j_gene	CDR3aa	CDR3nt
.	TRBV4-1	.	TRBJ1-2	CASSQDFAGGYTF	TGCGCCAGCAGCCAAGACTTTGCCGGTGGCTACACCTTC
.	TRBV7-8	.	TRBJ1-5	CASSLSDVGNQPQHF	TGTGCCAGCAGCCTGTCGGACGTTGGGAATCAGCCCCAGCATTTT
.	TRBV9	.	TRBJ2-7	CASSVGATRQYF	TGTGCCAGCAGCGTAGGGGCTACGAGGCAGTACTTC
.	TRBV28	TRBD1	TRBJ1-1	CASSTGQLNTEAFF	TGTGCCAGCAGTACGGGACAGCTGAACACTGAAGCTTTCTTT
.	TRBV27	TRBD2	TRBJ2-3	CASSLRGGGAQARTDTQYF	TGTGCCAGCAGTTTACGGGGCGGGGGGGCCCAAGCACGCACAGATACGCAGTATTTT
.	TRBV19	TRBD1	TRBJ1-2	CASSRLQGNYGYTF	TGTGCCAGTAGTAGACTACAGGGGAACTATGGCTACACCTTC
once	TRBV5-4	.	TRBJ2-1	CASSSEGRTYNEQFF	TGTGCCAGCAGCTCCGAGGGCCGGACCTACAATGAGCAGTTCTTC
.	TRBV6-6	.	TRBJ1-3	CASSTEFSGNTIYF	TGTGCCAGCAGTACAGAGTTCTCTGGAAACACCATATATTTT
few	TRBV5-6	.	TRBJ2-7	CASSYGSSYEQYF	TGTGCCAGCAGTTACGGGAGCTCCTACGAGCAGTACTTC
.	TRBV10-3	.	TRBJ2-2	CAILYHRAVDTGELFF	TGTGCCATTCTCTACCACCGGGCCGTGGACACCGGGGAGCTGTTTTTT
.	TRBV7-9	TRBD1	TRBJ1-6	CASSLVGGGVHNSPLHF	TGTGCCAGCAGCTTAGTTGGAGGGGGCGTCCATAATTCACCCCTCCACTTT
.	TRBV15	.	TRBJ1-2	CATSRDWGKGNYGYTF	TGTGCCACCAGCAGAGATTGGGGAAAGGGTAACTATGGCTACACCTTC
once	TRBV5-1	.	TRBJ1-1	CASSYTGRMNTEAFF	TGCGCCAGCAGCTACACGGGACGGATGAACACTGAAGCTTTCTTT
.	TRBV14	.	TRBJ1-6	CASSHNSINSPLHF	TGTGCCAGCAGCCACAACAGTATCAATTCACCCCTCCACTTT
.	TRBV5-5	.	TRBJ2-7	CASSLIDYEQYF	TGTGCCAGCAGCTTGATAGACTACGAGCAGTACTTC
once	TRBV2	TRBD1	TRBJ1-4	CASSESRTGATNEKLFF	TGTGCCAGCAGTGAGTCTCGGACAGGGGCAACTAATGAAAAACTGTTTTTT
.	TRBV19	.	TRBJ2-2	CASSIGENTGELFF	TGTGCCAGTAGTATAGGCGAGAACACCGGGGAGCTGTTTTTT
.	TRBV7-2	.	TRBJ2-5	CASSPYVLRETQYF	TGTGCCAGCAGCCCGTACGTCCTAAGGGAGACCCAGTACTTC
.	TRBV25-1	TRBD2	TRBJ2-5	CASSGTGGQETQYF	TGTGCCAGCAGCGGGACGGGGGGCCAAGAGACCCAGTACTTC
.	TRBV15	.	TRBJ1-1	CATSSWGGPGTEAFF	TGTGCCACCAGTTCCTGGGGGGGCCCTGGGACTGAAGCTTTCTTT
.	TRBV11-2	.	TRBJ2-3	CASSLGGEGTDTQYF	TGTGCCAGCAGCTTAGGCGGGGAAGGCACAGATACGCAGTATTTT
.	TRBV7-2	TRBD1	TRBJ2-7	CASSFDRGYEQYF	TGTGCCAGCAGCTTCGACAGGGGGTACGAGCAGTACTTC
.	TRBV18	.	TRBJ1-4	CASSPSMEFNEKLFF	TGTGCCAGCTCACCTTCGATGGAGTTTAATGAAAAACTGTTTTTT
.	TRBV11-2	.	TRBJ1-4	CASSPSGGFGEKLFF	TGTGCCAGCAGCCCTAGCGGGGGGTTTGGGGAAAAACTGTTTTTT
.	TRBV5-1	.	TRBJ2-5	CASSLRDQETQYF	TGCGCCAGCAGCTTAAGAGACCAAGAGACCCAGTACTTC
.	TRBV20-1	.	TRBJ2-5	CSARAPGEQYF	TGCAGTGCTAGAGCCCCCGGAGAGCAGTACTTC
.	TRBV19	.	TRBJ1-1	CASSIDLDLGAFF	TGTGCCAGTAGTATAGATCTGGATCTTGGAGCTTTCTTT
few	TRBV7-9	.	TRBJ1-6	CASSLANSPLHF	TGTGCCAGCAGCTTAGCTAATTCACCCCTCCACTTT
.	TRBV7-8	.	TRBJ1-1	CASSLKQGNTEAFF	TGTGCCAGCAGCTTAAAACAGGGGAACACTGAAGCTTTCTTT
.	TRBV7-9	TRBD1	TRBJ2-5	CASSPGRDSRETQYF	TGTGCCAGCAGCCCAGGCCGGGACAGTCGCGAGACCCAGTACTTC
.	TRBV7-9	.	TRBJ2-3	CASSGAAGRRTDTQYF	TGTGCCAGCAGCGGAGCGGCAGGGAGGAGGACAGATACGCAGTATTTT
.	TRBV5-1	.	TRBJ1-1	CASRYDSFEQAFF	TGCGCCAGCAGGTATGACAGTTTCGAGCAAGCTTTCTTT
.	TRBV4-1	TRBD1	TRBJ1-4	CASSGLRQGNEKLFF	TGCGCCAGCAGCGGTCTACGACAGGGTAATGAAAAACTGTTTTTT
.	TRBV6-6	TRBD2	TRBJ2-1	CASSYLRGGVSNEQFF	TGTGCCAGCAGTTACTTACGGGGGGGCGTCAGTAATGAGCAGTTCTTC
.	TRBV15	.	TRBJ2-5	CATSRDGRQGRETQYF	TGTGCCACCAGCAGAGATGGCAGGCAGGGGCGGGAGACCCAGTACTTC